At least ten counts were recorded for the clone carrying this T cell receptor beta chain. This entry belongs to a study of PD-1 blockade in classical Hodgkin lymphoma. Looked up from germline, CDR1 is MNHEY and CDR2 is SMNVEV (reference sequence). V lost 4 bases and J lost 5, with 8 bases in between. This CDR3 is built from 13 residues. All patients experienced relapse after autologous stem cell transplantation, and brentuximab vedotin exposure was variable. Produced via immunoSEQ multiplex PCR; TCRdb's table is partial and in-frame only. The sample includes nearly 100,000 clones, 65% to 85% of them seen just once.

The chain uses TRBV27 and TRBJ2-2; D might be TRBD1 or TRBD2, each matching 5 bases. The sample in question was peripheral blood mononuclear cells (PBMCs), obtained at baseline. This sequence was found in a human donor with classical Hodgkin lymphoma. The CDR3 DNA follows: TGTGCCAGCAGTTGGGGGTGGACCGGGGAGCTGTTTTTT. Its protein is CASSWGWTGELFF.